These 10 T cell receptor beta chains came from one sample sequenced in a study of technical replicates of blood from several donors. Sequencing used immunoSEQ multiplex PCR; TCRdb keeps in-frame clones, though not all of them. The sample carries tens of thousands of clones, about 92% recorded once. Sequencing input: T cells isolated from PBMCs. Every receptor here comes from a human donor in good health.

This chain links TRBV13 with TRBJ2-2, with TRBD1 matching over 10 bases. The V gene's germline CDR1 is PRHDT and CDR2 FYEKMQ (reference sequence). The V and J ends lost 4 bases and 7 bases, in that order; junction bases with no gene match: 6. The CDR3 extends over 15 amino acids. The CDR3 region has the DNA TGTGCCAGCAGCTCCGACAGGGGGCAGGGCGGGGAGCTGTTTTTT. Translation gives CASSSDRGQGGELFF.

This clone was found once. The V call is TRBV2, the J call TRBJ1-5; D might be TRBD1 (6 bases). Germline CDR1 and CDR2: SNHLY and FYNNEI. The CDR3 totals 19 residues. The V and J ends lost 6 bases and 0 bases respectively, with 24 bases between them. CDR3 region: CASSVTSGQVLYSNQPQHF. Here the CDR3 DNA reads TGTGCCAGCAGCGTCACCTCGGGACAAGTACTTTATAGCAATCAGCCCCAGCATTTT.

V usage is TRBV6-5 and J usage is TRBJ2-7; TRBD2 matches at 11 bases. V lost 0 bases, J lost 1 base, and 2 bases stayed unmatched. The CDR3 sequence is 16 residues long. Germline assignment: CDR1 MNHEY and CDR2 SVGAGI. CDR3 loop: CASSYSGTSGSYEQYF. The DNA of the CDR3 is TGTGCCAGCAGTTACTCTGGGACTAGCGGATCCTACGAGCAGTACTTC.

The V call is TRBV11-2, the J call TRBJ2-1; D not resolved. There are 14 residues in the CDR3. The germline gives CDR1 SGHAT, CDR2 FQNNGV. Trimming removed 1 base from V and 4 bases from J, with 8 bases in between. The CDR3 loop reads CASSLASSYNEQFF. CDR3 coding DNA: TGTGCCAGCAGCTTAGCTTCTAGTTACAATGAGCAGTTCTTC.

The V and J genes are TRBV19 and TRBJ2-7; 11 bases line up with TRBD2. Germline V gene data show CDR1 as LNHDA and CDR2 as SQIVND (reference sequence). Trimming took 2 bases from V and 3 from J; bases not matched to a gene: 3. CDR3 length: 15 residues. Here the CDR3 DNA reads TGTGCCAGTAGTATAACTAGCGGGGGATACTACGAGCAGTACTTC. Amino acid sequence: CASSITSGGYYEQYF.

In nucleotides, the CDR3 is TGTGCCAGCCTCGATATCGGGACAGCACGAATTGATGGCTACACCTTC. Translated, it gives CASLDIGTARIDGYTF. The chain has TRBV19 and TRBJ1-2; 7 nucleotides match TRBD1. Germline loops: CDR1 LNHDA, CDR2 SQIVND (reference sequence). V shed 9 bases and J 6 bases; nucleotides not matched to a gene: 19. The CDR3 extends over 16 amino acids.

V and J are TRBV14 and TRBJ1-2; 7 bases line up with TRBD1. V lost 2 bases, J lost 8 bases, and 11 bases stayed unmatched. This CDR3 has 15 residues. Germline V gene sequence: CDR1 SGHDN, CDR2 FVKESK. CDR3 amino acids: CASSQTQGIRGGYTF. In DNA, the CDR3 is TGTGCCAGCAGCCAAACACAGGGGATAAGGGGAGGCTACACCTTC.

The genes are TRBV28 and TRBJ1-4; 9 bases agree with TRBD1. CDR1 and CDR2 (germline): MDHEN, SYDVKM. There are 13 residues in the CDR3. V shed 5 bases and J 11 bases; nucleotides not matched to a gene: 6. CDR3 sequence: CASSLTGGRKLFF. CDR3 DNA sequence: TGTGCCAGCAGTCTGACAGGGGGAAGGAAACTGTTTTTT.

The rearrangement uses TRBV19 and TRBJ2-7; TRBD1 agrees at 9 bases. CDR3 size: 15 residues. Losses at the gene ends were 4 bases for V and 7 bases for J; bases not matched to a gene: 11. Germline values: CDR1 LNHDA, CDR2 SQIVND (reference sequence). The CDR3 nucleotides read TGTGCCAGTAGTACCCCCGGACAGGGGTTTGGGGAGCAGTACTTC. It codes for CASSTPGQGFGEQYF.

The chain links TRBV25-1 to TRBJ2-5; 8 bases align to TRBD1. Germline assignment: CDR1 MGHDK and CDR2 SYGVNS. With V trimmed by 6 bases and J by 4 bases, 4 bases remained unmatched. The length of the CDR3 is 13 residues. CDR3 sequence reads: CASRTGTGETQYF. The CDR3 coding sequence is TGTGCCAGCAGAACCGGGACAGGAGAGACCCAGTACTTC. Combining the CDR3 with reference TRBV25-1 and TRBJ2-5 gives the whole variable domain EADIYQTPRYLVIGTGKKITLECSQTMGHDKMYWYQQDPGMELHLIHYSYGVNSTEKGDLSSESTVSRIRTEHFPLTLESARPSHTSQYLCASRTGTGETQYFGPGTRLLVL.